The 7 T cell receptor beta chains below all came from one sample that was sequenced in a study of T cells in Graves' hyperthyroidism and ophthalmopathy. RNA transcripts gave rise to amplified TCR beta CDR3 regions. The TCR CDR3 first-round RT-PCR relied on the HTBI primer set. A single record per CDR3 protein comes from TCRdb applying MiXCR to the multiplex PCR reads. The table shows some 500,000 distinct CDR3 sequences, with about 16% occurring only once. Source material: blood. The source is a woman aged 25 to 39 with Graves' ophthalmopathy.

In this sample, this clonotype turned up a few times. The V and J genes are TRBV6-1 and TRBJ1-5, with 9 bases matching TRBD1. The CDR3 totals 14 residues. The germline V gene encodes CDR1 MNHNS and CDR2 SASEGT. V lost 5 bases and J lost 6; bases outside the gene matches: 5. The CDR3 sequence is CASSLDRGVQPQHF. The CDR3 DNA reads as TGTGCCAGCAGTCTCGACAGGGGGGTTCAGCCCCAGCATTTT.

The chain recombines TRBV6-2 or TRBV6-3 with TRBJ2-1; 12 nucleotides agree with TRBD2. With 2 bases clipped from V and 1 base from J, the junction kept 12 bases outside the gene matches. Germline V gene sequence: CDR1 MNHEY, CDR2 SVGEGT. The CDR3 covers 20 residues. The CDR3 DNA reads TGTGCCAGCAGTTACCCCTCCTGGGAGCTAGCGGGAGGGTCCTACAATGAGCAGTTCTTC. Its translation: CASSYPSWELAGGSYNEQFF.

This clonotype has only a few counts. CDR3 loop: CASSQIRAQGEKLFF. The DNA of the CDR3 is TGTGCCAGCAGCCAAATCAGGGCTCAAGGAGAAAAACTGTTTTTT. J is TRBJ1-4 and V is TRBV3-1; tentatively, D is TRBD1 (5 bases). The CDR3 consists of 15 residues. Germline assignment: CDR1 LGHDT and CDR2 YNNKEL (reference sequence). V lost 2 bases, J lost 8 bases, and 15 bases lay in between.

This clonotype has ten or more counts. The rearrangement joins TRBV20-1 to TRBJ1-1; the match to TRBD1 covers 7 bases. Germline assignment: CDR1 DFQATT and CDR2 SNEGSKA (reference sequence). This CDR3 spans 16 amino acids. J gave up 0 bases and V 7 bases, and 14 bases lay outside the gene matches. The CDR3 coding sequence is TGCAGTGTACAAGGGGGCACAGATTCAATGAACACTGAAGCTTTCTTT. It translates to CSVQGGTDSMNTEAFF.

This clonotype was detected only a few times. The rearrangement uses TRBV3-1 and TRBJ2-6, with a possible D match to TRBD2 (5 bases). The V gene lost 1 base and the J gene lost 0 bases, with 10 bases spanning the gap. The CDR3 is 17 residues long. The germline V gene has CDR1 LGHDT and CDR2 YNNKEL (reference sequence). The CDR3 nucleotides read TGTGCCAGCAGCCAAGCCGGGGATCGCTCTGGGGCCAACGTCCTGACTTTC. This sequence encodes CASSQAGDRSGANVLTF. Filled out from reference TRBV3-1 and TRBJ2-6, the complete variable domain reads DTAVSQTPKYLVTQMGNDKSIKCEQNLGHDTMYWYKQDSKKFLKIMFSYNNKELIINETVPNRFSPKSPDKAHLNLHINSLELGDSAVYFCASSQAGDRSGANVLTFGAGSRLTVL.

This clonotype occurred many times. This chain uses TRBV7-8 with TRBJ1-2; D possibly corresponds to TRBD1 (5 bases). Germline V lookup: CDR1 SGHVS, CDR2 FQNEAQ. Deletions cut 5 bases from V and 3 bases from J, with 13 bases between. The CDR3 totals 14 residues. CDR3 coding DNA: TGTGCCAGCAGCCTCAGGGCCATAGACTATGGCTACACCTTC. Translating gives CASSLRAIDYGYTF.

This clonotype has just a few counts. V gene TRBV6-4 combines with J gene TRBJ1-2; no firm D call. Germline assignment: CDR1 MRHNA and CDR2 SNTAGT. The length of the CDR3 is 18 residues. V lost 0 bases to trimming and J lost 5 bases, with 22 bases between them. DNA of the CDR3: TGTGCCAGCAGTGACTCGTTGAAGGGAGGGCGACCAAATTATGGCTACACCTTC. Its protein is CASSDSLKGGRPNYGYTF.